The rows below give T cell receptor beta chains drawn from one sample of a study of T cells in Graves' hyperthyroidism and ophthalmopathy. A single record per CDR3 protein comes from TCRdb applying MiXCR to the multiplex PCR reads. This repertoire shows approximately 410,000 distinct CDR3 sequences, about 14% found once; its top ten account for around 13%. The sample taken for sequencing was blood. The receptors originated from a man younger than 30 with Graves' ophthalmopathy. Both conserved end residues are trimmed from each CDR3.

V gene	J gene	CDR3 protein
TRBV9	TRBJ2-7	ASSVDWREGSYEQY
TRBV6-2/TRBV6-3	TRBJ2-1	ASRRGEVREQF
TRBV7-6	TRBJ2-1	ASSLGRGGDGWYNEQF
TRBV7-9	TRBJ2-4	ASSLARDIQY
TRBV29-1	TRBJ2-5	SVTRLADLQETQY
TRBV20-1	TRBJ2-7	SARGSGAEQY
TRBV7-6	TRBJ2-3	ASSFSASSTDTQY
TRBV30	TRBJ2-2	AWNMNTGELF
TRBV30	TRBJ2-1	AWSDFSGNEQF
TRBV15	TRBJ1-1	ATSISPDRVEAF